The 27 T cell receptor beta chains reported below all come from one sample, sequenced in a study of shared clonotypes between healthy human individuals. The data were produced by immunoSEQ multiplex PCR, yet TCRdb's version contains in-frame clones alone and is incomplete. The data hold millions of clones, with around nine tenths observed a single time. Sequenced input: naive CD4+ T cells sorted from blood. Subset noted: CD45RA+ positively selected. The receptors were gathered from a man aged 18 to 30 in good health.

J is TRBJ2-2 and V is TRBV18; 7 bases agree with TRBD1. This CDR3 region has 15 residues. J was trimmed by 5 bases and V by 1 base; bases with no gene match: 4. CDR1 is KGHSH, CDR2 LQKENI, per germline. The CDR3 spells CASSPRQGQTGELFF. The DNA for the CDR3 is TGTGCCAGCTCACCACGACAGGGACAGACCGGGGAGCTGTTTTTT.

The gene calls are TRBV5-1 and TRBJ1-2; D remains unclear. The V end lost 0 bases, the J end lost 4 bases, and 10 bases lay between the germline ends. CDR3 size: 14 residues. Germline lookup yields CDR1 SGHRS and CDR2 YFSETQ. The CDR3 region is CASSLGPESYGYTF. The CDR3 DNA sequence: TGCGCCAGCAGCTTGGGGCCGGAAAGCTATGGCTACACCTTC.

For the CDR3, the DNA is TGTGCCAGCAGCCGCGGGGACAGCGGGAGGGGCTACACCTTC. This encodes CASSRGDSGRGYTF. The chain has TRBV28 and TRBJ1-2; 7 positions agree with TRBD1. J was trimmed by 8 bases and V by 6 bases; bases with no gene match: 12. CDR3 length: 14 residues. The germline V gene encodes CDR1 MDHEN and CDR2 SYDVKM.

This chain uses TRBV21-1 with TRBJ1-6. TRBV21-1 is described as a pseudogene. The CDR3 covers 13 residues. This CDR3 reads CASSAPKNSPLHF. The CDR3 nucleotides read TGTGCCAGCAGCGCCCCAAAAAATTCACCCCTCCACTTT.

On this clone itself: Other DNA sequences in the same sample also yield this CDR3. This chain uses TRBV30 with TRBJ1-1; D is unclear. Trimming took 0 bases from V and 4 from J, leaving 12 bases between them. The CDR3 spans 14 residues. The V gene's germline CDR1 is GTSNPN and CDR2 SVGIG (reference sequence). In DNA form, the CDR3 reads TGTGCCTGGAGTGTTTCGAGGGTAGTCACTGAAGCTTTCTTT. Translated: CAWSVSRVVTEAFF.

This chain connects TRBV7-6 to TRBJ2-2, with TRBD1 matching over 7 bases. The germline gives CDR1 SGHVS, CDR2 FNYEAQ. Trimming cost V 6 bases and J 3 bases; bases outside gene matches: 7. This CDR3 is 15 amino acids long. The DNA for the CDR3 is TGTGCCAGCAGAAGGGGGCGACTGGACACCGGGGAGCTGTTTTTT. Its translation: CASRRGRLDTGELFF.

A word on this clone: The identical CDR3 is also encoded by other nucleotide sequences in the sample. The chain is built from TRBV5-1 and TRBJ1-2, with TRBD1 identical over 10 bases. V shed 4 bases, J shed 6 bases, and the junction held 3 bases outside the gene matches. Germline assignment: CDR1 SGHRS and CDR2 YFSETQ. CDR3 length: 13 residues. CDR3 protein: CASSPGQGNGYTF. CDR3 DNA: TGCGCCAGCAGCCCGGGACAGGGGAATGGCTACACCTTC.

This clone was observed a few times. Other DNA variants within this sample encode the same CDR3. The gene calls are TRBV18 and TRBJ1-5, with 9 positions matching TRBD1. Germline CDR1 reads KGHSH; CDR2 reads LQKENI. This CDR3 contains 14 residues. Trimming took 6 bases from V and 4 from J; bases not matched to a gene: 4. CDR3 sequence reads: CASSLQGANQPQHF. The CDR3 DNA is TGTGCCAGCTCTCTACAGGGGGCGAATCAGCCCCAGCATTTT.

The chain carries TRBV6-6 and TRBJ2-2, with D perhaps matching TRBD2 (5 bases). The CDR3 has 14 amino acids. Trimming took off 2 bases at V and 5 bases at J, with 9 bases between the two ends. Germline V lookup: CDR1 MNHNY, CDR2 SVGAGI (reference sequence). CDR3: CASSYHEGTGELFF. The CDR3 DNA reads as TGTGCCAGCAGTTACCATGAGGGTACCGGGGAGCTGTTTTTT.

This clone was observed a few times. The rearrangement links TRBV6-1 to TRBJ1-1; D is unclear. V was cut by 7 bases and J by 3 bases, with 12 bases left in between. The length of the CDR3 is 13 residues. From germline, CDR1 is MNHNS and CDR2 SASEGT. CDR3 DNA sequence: TGTGCCAGCAAGGAGGGCGTGGACACTGAAGCTTTCTTT. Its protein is CASKEGVDTEAFF.

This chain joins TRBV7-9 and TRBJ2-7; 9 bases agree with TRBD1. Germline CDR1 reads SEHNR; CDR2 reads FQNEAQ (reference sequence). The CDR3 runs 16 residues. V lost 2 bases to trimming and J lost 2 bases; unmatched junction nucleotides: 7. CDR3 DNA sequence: TGTGCCAGCAGCTTACCAGGACAGGGGTTCCCCTACGAGCAGTACTTC. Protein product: CASSLPGQGFPYEQYF.

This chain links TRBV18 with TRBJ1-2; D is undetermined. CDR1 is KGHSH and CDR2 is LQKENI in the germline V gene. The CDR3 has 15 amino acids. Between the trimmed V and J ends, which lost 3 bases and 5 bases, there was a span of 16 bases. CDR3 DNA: TGTGCCAGCTCACCTCTTTGGGATGAATTTTATGGCTACACCTTC. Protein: CASSPLWDEFYGYTF. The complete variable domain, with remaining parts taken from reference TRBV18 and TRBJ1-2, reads NAGVMQNPRHLVRRRGQEARLRCSPMKGHSHVYWYRQLPEEGLKFMVYLQKENIIDESGMPKERFSAEFPKEGPSILRIQQVVRGDSAAYFCASSPLWDEFYGYTFGSGTRLTVV.

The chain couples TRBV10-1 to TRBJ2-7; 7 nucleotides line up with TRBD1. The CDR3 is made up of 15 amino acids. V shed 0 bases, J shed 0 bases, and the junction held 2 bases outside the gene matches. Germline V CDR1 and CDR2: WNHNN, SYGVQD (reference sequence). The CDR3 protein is CASSESTGTSYEQYF. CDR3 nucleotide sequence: TGCGCCAGCAGTGAGTCGACAGGGACCTCCTACGAGCAGTACTTC.

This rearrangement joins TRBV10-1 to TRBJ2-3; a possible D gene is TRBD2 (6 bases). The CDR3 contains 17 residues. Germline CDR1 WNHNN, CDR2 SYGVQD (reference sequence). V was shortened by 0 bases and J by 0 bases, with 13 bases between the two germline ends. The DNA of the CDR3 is TGCGCCAGCAGTGAGTCGCGAACCGGGAGAAGCACAGATACGCAGTATTTT. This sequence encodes CASSESRTGRSTDTQYF.

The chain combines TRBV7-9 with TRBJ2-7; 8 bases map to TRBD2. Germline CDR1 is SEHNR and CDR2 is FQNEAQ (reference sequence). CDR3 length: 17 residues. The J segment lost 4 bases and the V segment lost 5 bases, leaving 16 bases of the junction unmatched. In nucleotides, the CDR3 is TGTGCCAGCAGCCCCCCGCGTATTGGCGGGAGGCCGTACGAGCAGTACTTC. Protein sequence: CASSPPRIGGRPYEQYF.

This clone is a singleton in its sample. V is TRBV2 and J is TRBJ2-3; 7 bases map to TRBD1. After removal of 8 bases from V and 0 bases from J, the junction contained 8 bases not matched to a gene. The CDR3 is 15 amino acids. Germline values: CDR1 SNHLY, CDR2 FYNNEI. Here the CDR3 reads CASSGQDRSTDTQYF. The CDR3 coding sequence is TGTGCCAGCTCAGGACAGGACCGTAGCACAGATACGCAGTATTTT.

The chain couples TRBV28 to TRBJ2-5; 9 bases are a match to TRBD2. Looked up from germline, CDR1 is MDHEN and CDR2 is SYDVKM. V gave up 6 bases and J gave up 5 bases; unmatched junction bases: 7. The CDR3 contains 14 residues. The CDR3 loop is CASSITGTSETQYF. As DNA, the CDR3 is TGTGCCAGCAGCATTACCGGGACTAGCGAGACCCAGTACTTC. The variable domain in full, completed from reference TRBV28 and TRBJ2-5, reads DVKVTQSSRYLVKRTGEKVFLECVQDMDHENMFWYRQDPGLGLRLIYFSYDVKMKEKGDIPEGYSVSREKKERFSLILESASTNQTSMYLCASSITGTSETQYFGPGTRLLVL.

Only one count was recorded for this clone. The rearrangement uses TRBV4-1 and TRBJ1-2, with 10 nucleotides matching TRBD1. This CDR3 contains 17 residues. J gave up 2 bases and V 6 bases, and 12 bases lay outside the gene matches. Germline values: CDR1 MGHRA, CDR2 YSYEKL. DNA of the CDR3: TGCGCCAGCAGGGGTATGACAGGGGGCAAATGGAACTATGGCTACACCTTC. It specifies CASRGMTGGKWNYGYTF.

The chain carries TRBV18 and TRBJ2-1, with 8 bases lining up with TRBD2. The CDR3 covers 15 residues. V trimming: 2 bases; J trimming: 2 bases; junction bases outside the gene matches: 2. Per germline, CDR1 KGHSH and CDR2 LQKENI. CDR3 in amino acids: CASSPGLAPYNEQFF. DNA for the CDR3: TGTGCCAGCTCACCAGGACTAGCTCCCTACAATGAGCAGTTCTTC.

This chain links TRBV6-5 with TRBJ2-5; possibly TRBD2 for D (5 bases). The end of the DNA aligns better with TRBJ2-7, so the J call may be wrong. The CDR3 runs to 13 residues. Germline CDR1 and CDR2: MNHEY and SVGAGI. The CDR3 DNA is TGTGCCAGCAGTTACGAGGGCTCCTACGAGCAGTACTTC. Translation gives CASSYEGSYEQYF.

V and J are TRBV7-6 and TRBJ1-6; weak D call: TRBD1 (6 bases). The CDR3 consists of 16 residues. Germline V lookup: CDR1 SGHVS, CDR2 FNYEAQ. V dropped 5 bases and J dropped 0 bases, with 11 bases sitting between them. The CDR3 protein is CASSIGTSSYNSPLHF. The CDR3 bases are TGTGCCAGCAGCATCGGGACAAGCTCCTATAATTCACCCCTCCACTTT. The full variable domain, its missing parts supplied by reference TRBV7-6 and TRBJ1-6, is GAGVSQSPRYKVTKRGQDVALRCDPISGHVSLYWYRQALGQGPEFLTYFNYEAQQDKSGLPNDRFSAERPEGSISTLTIQRTEQRDSAMYRCASSIGTSSYNSPLHFGNGTRLTVT.

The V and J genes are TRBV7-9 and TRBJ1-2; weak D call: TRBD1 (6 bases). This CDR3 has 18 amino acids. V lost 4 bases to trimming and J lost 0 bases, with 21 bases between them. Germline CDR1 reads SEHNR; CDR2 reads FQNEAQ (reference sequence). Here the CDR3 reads CASSSVWGDTGANYGYTF. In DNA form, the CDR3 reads TGTGCCAGCAGCTCCGTTTGGGGGGACACGGGAGCTAACTATGGCTACACCTTC.

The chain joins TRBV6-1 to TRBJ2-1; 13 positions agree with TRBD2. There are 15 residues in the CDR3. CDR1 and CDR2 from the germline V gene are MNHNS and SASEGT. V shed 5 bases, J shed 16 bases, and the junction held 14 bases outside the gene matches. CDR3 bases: TGTGCCAGCAGTTCCCAACTAGCGGGGGGGCTCCGAAACTTCTTC. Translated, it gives CASSSQLAGGLRNFF.

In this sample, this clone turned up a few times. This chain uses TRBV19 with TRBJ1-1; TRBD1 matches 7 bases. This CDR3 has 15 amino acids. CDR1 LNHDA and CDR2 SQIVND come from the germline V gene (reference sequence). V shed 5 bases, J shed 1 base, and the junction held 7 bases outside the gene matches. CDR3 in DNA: TGTGCCAGTAGTGCACTTGGGACAGAGAACACTGAAGCTTTCTTT. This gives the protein CASSALGTENTEAFF.

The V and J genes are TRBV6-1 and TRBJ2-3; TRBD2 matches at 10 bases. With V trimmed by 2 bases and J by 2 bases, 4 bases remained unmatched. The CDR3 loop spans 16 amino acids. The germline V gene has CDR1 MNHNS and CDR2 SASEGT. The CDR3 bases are TGTGCCAGCAGTGAATCGGGACTAGCGAACACAGATACGCAGTATTTT. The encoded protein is CASSESGLANTDTQYF.

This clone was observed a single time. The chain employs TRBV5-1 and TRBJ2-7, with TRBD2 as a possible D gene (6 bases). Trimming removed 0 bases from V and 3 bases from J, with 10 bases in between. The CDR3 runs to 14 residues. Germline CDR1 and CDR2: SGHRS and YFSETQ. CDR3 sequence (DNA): TGCGCCAGCAGCTTGGCAGGTAGCGGCTACGAGCAGTACTTC. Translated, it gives CASSLAGSGYEQYF.

CDR3 bases: TGTGCCTGGAGTCCGGGACAGATTAATGAAAAACTGTTTTTT. This codes for CAWSPGQINEKLFF. This chain joins TRBV30 and TRBJ1-4, with TRBD1 matching over 7 bases. J gave up 4 bases and V 2 bases, and 4 bases lay outside the gene matches. This CDR3 has 14 residues. CDR1 GTSNPN and CDR2 SVGIG come from the germline V gene (reference sequence).